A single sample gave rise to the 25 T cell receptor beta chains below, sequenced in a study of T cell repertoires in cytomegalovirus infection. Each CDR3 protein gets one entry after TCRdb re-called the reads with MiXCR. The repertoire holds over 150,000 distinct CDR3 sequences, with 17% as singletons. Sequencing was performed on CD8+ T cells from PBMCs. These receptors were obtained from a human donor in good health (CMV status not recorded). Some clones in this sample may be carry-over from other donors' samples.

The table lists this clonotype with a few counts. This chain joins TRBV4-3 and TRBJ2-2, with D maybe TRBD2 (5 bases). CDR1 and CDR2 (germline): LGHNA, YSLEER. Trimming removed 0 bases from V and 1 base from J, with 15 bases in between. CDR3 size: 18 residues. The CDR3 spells CASSQETLPAVNTGELFF. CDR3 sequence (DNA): TGCGCCAGCAGCCAAGAAACGCTTCCAGCGGTGAACACCGGGGAGCTGTTTTTT.

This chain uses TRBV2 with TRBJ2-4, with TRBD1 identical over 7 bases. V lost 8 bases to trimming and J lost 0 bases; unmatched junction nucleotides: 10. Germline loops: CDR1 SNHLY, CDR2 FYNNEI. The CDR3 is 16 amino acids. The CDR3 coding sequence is TGTGCCAGCTTTCTTCCGGGACAGATAGCCAAAAACATTCAGTACTTC. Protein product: CASFLPGQIAKNIQYF.

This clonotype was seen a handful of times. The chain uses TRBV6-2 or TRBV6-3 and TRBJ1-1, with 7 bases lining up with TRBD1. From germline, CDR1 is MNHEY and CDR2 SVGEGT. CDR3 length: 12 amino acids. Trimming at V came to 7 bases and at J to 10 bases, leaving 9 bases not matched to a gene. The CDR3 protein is CASNLPTGRAFF. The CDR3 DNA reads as TGTGCCAGCAACTTACCGACAGGGAGAGCTTTCTTT.

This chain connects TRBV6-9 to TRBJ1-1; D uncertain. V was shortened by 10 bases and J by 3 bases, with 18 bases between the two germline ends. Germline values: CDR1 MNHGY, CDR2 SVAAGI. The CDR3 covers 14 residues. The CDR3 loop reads CATVLWALDTEAFF. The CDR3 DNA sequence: TGTGCCACAGTTTTATGGGCTCTCGACACTGAAGCTTTCTTT.

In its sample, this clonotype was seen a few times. The CDR3 loop reads CASSFIGQGNTGELFF. As DNA, the CDR3 is TGTGCCAGCAGCTTCATAGGACAGGGCAACACCGGGGAGCTGTTTTTT. The chain combines TRBV7-9 with TRBJ2-2; 8 bases are a match to TRBD1. J gave up 2 bases and V 3 bases, and 5 bases lay outside the gene matches. The length of the CDR3 is 16 residues. Germline CDR1 SEHNR, CDR2 FQNEAQ (reference sequence).

The DNA of the CDR3 is TGTGCCAGCAGCCAAGAGACAGGCATTACCGGGGAGCTGTTTTTT. The encoded protein is CASSQETGITGELFF. The rearrangement joins TRBV4-2 to TRBJ2-2; possibly TRBD1 for D (6 bases). The ends were cut back, 0 bases at V and 5 bases at J, with 10 bases in the middle. The CDR3 is made up of 15 amino acids. CDR1 LGHNA and CDR2 YNFKEQ come from the germline V gene.

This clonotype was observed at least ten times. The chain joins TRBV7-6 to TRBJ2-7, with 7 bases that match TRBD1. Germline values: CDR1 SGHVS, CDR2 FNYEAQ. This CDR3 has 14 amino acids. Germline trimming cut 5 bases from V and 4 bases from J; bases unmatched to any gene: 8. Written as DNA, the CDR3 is TGTGCCAGCAGCCCCGGACAGGCAGGGTACGAGCAGTACTTC. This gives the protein CASSPGQAGYEQYF.

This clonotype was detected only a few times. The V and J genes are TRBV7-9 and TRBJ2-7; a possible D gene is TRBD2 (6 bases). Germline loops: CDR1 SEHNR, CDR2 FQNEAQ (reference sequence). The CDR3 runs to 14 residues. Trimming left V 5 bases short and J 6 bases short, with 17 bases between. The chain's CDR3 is CASSHPDGGTEQYF. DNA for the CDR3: TGTGCCAGCAGCCATCCGGATGGGGGGACCGAGCAGTACTTC.

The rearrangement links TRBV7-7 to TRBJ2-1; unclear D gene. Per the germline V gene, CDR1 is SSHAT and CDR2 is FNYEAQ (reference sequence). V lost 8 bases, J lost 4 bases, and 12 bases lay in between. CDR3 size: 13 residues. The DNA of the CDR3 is TGTGCCAGCTCCCCTACGGAATACAATGAGCAGTTCTTC. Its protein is CASSPTEYNEQFF.

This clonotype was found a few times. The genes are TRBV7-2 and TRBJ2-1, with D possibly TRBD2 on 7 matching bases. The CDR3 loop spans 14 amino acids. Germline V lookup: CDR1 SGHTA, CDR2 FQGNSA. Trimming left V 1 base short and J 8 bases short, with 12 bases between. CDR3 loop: CASSLVRGGYEQFF. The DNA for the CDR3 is TGTGCCAGCAGCTTAGTGAGGGGGGGCTATGAGCAGTTCTTC.

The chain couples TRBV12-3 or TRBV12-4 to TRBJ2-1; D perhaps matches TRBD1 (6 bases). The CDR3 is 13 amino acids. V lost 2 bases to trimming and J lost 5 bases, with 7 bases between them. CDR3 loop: CASSLSGDNEQFF. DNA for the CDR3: TGTGCCAGCAGTTTATCAGGGGACAATGAGCAGTTCTTC.

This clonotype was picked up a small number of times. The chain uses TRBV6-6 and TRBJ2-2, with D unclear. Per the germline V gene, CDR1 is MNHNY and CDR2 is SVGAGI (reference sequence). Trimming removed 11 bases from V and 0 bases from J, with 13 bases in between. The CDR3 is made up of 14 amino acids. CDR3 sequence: CAVLRPSNTGELFF. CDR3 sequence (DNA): TGTGCCGTCTTAAGGCCATCGAACACCGGGGAGCTGTTTTTT.

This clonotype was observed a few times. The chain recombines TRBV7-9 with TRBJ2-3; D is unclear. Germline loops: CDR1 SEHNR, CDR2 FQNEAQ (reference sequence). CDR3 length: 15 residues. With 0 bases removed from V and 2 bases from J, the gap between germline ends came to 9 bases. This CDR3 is CASSLAGRFTDTQYF. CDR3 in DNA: TGTGCCAGCAGCTTAGCAGGCAGGTTCACAGATACGCAGTATTTT. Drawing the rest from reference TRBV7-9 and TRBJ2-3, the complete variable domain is DTGVSQNPRHKITKRGQNVTFRCDPISEHNRLYWYRQTLGQGPEFLTYFQNEAQLEKSRLLSDRFSAERPKGSFSTLEIQRTEQGDSAMYLCASSLAGRFTDTQYFGPGTRLTVL.

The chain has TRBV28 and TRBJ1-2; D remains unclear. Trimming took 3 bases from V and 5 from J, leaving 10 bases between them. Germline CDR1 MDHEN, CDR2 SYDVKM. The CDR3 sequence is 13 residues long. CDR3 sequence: CASSLGFQYGYTF. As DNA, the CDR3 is TGTGCCAGCAGTTTGGGGTTCCAGTATGGCTACACCTTC.

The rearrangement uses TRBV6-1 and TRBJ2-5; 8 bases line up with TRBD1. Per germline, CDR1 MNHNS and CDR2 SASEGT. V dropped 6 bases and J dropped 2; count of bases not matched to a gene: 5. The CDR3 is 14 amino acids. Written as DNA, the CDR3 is TGTGCCAGCAGAAGGACAGGGACGCAAGAGACCCAGTACTTC. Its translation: CASRRTGTQETQYF.

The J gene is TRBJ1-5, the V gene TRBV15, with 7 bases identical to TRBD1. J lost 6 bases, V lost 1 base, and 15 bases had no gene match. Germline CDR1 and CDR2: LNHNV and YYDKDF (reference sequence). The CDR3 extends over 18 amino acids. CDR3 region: CATSRGSIIQGIGQPQHF. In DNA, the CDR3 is TGTGCCACCAGCAGAGGCTCCATTATACAGGGGATTGGTCAGCCCCAGCATTTT.

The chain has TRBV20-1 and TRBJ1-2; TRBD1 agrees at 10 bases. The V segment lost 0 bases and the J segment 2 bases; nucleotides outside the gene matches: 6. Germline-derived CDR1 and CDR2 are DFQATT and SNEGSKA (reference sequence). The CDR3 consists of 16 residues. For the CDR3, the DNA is TGCAGTGCTAGAGATCTCGGGACAGGGGTGAACTATGGCTACACCTTC. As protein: CSARDLGTGVNYGYTF.

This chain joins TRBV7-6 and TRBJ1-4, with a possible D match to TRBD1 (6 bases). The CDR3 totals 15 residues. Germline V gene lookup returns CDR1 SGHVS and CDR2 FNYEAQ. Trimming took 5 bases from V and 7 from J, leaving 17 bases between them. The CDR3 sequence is CASSINREEAEKLFF. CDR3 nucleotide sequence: TGTGCCAGCAGCATAAACAGGGAAGAGGCTGAAAAACTGTTTTTT.

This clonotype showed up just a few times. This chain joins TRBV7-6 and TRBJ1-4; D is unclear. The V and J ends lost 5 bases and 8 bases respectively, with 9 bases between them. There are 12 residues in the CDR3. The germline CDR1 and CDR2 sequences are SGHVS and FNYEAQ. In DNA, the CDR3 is TGTGCCAGCAGCCCCTCGGGCGAAAAACTGTTTTTT. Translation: CASSPSGEKLFF.

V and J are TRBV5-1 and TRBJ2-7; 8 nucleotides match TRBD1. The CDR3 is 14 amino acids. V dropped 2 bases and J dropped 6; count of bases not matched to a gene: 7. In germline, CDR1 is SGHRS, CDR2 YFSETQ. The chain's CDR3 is CASSLRQGAFEQYF. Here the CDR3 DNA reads TGCGCCAGCAGCTTACGCCAGGGGGCCTTCGAGCAGTACTTC.

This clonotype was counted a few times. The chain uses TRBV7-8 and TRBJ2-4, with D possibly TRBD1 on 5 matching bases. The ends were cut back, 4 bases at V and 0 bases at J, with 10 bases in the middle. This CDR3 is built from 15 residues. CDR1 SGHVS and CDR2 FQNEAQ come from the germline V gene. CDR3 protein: CASSSLGVAKNIQYF. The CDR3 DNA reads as TGTGCCAGCAGCTCCCTAGGGGTAGCCAAAAACATTCAGTACTTC.

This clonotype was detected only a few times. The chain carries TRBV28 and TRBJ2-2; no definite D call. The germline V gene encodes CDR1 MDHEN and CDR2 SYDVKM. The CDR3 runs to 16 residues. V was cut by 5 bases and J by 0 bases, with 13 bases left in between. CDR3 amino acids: CASSISYGPNTGELFF. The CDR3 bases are TGTGCCAGCAGTATTAGCTACGGGCCGAACACCGGGGAGCTGTTTTTT.

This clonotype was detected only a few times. The CDR3, as DNA: TGTGCCAGCAGCTTAGTGACAGGAGTGGATACGCAGTATTTT. It translates to CASSLVTGVDTQYF. This chain joins TRBV7-8 and TRBJ2-3; a weak D match, TRBD1 (6 bases). This CDR3 contains 14 residues. Germline CDR1 and CDR2: SGHVS and FQNEAQ. Trimming removed 1 base from V and 6 bases from J, with 11 bases in between.

DNA of the CDR3: TGCGCCAGCAGCCAAGGAAGCAGGGGGCGAGCGAATGAAAAACTGTTTTTT. It yields the protein CASSQGSRGRANEKLFF. V is TRBV4-1 and J is TRBJ1-4, with 8 bases matching TRBD1. CDR1 and CDR2 from the germline V gene are MGHRA and YSYEKL. CDR3 size: 17 residues. V lost 1 base to trimming and J lost 5 bases; unmatched junction nucleotides: 9.

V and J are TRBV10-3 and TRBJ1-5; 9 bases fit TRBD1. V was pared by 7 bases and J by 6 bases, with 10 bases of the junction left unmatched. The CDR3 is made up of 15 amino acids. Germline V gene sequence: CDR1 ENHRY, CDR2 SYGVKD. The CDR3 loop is CAITIQGAVGQPQHF. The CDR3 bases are TGTGCCATCACTATACAGGGGGCCGTGGGTCAGCCCCAGCATTTT.